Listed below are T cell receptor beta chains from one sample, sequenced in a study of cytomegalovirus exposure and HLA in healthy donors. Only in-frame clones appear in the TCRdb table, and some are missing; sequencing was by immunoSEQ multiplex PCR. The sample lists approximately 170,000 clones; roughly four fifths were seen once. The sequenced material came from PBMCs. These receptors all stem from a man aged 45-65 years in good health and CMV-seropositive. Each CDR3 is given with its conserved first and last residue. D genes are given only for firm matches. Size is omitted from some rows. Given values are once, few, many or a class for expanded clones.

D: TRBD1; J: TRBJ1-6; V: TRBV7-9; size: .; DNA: TGTTCCAGCAGCTTCGTTACAGGGGGCGATTCACCCCTCCACTTT; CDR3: CSSSFVTGGDSPLHF
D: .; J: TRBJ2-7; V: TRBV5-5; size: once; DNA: TGTGCCAGCAGCTTGTCCCAGCCAGGGGTTAGCTACGAGCAGTACTTC; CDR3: CASSLSQPGVSYEQYF
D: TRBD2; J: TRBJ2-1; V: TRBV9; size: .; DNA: TGTGCCAGCAGCGTAGATCCGGGAGGGGTTTCGAATGAGCAGTTCTTC; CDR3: CASSVDPGGVSNEQFF
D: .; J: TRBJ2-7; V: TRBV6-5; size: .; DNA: TGTGCCAGCAGCAAAGACATCTCCTACGAGCAGTACTTC; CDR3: CASSKDISYEQYF
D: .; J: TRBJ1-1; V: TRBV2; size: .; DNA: TGTGCCAGCAGTGAAGTTGGCGGATTGAACACTGAAGCTTTCTTT; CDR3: CASSEVGGLNTEAFF
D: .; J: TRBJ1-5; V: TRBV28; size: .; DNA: TGTGCCAGCAGTATGACAGTTAGCAATCAGCCCCAGCATTTT; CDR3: CASSMTVSNQPQHF
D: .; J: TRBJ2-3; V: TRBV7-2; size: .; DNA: TGTGCCAGCAGCTTATCTGACTACCTTACAGATACGCAGTATTTT; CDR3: CASSLSDYLTDTQYF
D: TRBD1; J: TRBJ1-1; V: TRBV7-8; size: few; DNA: TGTGCCAGCAGCCCGAGGACAGGCGCCTCGTTGTGGACTGAAGCTTTCTTT; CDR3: CASSPRTGASLWTEAFF
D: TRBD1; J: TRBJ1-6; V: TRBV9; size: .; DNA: TGTGCCAGCAGCTCCAAGACAGGGGCAAGGGATTCACCCCTCCACTTT; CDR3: CASSSKTGARDSPLHF
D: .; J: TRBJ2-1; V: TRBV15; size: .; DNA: TGTGCCACCAGCAGAGATCCTCGGTACAATGAGCAGTTCTTC; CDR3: CATSRDPRYNEQFF
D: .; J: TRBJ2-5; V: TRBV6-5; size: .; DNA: TGTGCCAGCAGTTACTCGGGACTGGGGCAAGAGACCCAGTACTTC; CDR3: CASSYSGLGQETQYF
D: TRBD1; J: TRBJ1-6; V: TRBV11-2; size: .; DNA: TGTGCCAGCAGCATCTTCAGACAGGGTCCTAATTCACCCCTCCACTTT; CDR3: CASSIFRQGPNSPLHF
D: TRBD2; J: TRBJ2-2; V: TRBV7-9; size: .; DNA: TGTGCCAGCAGCCCTCGACTAGCGGGGAACACCGGGGAGCTGTTTTTT; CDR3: CASSPRLAGNTGELFF
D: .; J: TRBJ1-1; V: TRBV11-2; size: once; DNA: TGTGCCAGCAGCCTAGGGGGGGGGCGCCTGGGAAACACTGAAGCTTTCTTT; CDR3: CASSLGGGRLGNTEAFF
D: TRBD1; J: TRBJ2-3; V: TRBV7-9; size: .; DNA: TGTGCCAGCAGCTTATCCGGACAGGGTTATAAAGATACGCAGTATTTT; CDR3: CASSLSGQGYKDTQYF
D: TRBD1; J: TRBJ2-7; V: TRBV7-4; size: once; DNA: TGTGCCAGCAGCTTTGGAGCGACAGGGACCGAATACGAGCAGTACTTC; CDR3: CASSFGATGTEYEQYF
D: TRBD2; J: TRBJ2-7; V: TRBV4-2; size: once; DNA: TGTGCCAGCAGCCAAGATTGGGCCGCGGGGGTCCACGAGCAGTACTTC; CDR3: CASSQDWAAGVHEQYF
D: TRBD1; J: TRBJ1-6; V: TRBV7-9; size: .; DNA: TGTGCCAGCAGCCCCTGGGACAGGGGGTCATCACCCCTCCACTTT; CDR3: CASSPWDRGSSPLHF
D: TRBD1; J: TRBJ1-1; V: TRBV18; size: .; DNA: TGTGCCAGCTCAGGTCGACAGGGACGCGACACTGAAGCTTTCTTT; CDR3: CASSGRQGRDTEAFF
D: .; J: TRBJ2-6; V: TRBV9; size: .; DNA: TGTGCCAGCAGCGAGGCGACAGTACACTCTGGGGCCAACGTCCTGACTTTC; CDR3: CASSEATVHSGANVLTF
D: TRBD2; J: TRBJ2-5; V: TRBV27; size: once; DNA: TGTGCCAGCAGTTCTAAGGGACTAGCGGGAGACCGTAAGGAGACCCAGTACTTC; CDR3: CASSSKGLAGDRKETQYF
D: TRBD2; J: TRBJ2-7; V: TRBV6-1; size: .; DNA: TGTGCCAGCAGTGAGTTAGCGGGGGCCTACGAGCAGTACTTC; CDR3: CASSELAGAYEQYF
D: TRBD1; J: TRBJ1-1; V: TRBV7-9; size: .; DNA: TGTGCCAGCAGCTTAGCTAATACCGGACAGGGGAATTCTGAAGCTTTCTTT; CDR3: CASSLANTGQGNSEAFF
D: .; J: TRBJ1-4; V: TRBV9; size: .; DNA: TGTGCCAGCAGCGTAGCAGGAGGGGATGCTGAAAAACTGTTTTTT; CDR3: CASSVAGGDAEKLFF
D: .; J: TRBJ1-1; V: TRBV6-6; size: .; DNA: TGTGCCAGCATTAAGGGGGGAGGGACTGAAGCTTTCTTT; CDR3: CASIKGGGTEAFF
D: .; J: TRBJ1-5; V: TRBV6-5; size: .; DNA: TGTGCCAGCAGTCCCACTAAGACGAGCAATCAGCCCCAGCATTTT; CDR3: CASSPTKTSNQPQHF